The source of this T cell receptor (beta chain) is a study of regulatory T cells in long-lasting Graves disease. Background on the study: Duration of antithyroid drug therapy among newly diagnosed Graves' patients was under 3 months.

In building TCR beta libraries, iRepertoire HTBI primers were used together with Arm-PCR of CDR3 regions. TCRdb independently ran MiXCR on the multiplex PCR reads; one entry per CDR3 protein. The profile shows some 500,000 distinct CDR3 sequences, roughly a sixth of them singletons. The sample's time point: newly diagnosed GD, antithyroid drugs for less than 3 months. Isolated PBMC RNA provided the starting material for the TCR library. Broader study findings: Limited samples may have lowered accuracy.

The sample holds many counts of this clonotype. Its target is not known. Deletions cut 4 bases from V and 5 bases from J, with 23 bases between. The CDR3 consists of 17 residues. Germline V gene lookup returns CDR1 LGHDT and CDR2 YNNKEL (reference sequence). The same data also went into a second study, on T cells in Graves' hyperthyroidism and ophthalmopathy.

Specimen: peripheral blood mononuclear cells (PBMCs), collected at new diagnosis, from a patient treated with antithyroid drugs. This clonotype was obtained from a woman aged 35-60 years with Graves disease. V usage is TRBV3-1 and J usage is TRBJ2-5; D gene uncertain. CDR3 in DNA: TGTGCCAGCAGCCGAGAAGATGGGGTTTCACGTCGGGAGACCCAGTACTTC. Residues: CASSREDGVSRRETQYF.